The 19 T cell receptor beta chains given below trace back to one sample, sequenced in a study of T cells in Graves' hyperthyroidism and ophthalmopathy. Template material for amplifying TCR beta CDR3 regions consisted of RNA transcripts. A first-round RT-PCR of the TCR CDR3 used the HTBI primer set. Using its own MiXCR run on the multiplex PCR reads, TCRdb lists one record per CDR3 protein. The table shows about 410,000 distinct CDR3 sequences, with roughly 14% occurring only once. Sequencing used blood. These receptors all stem from a man between 18 and 35 years old with Graves' ophthalmopathy.

This clonotype showed up many times. The CDR3 DNA reads as TGTGCCAGCAGCTTAGTGGACGGGGGAATGAACACTGAAGCTTTCTTT. The encoded protein is CASSLVDGGMNTEAFF. J is TRBJ1-1 and V is TRBV11-2, with D maybe TRBD1 (5 bases). The V gene lost 1 base and the J gene lost 0 bases, with 12 bases spanning the gap. The germline gives CDR1 SGHAT, CDR2 FQNNGV. CDR3 length equals 16 residues.

In this sample, this clonotype turned up a few times. The V gene is TRBV7-9, the J gene TRBJ1-1; D is unclear. The V end was cut by 6 bases, the J end by 1 base, with 18 bases between. Per germline, CDR1 SEHNR and CDR2 FQNEAQ (reference sequence). This CDR3 spans 16 amino acids. The CDR3 reads CASRFSEGGRNTEAFF. CDR3 DNA sequence: TGTGCCAGCAGGTTCAGCGAGGGTGGGAGGAACACTGAAGCTTTCTTT. Full variable domain (outside the CDR3, taken from reference TRBV7-9 and TRBJ1-1): DTGVSQNPRHKITKRGQNVTFRCDPISEHNRLYWYRQTLGQGPEFLTYFQNEAQLEKSRLLSDRFSAERPKGSFSTLEIQRTEQGDSAMYLCASRFSEGGRNTEAFFGQGTRLTVV.

This clonotype showed up many times. V and J are TRBV6-5 and TRBJ2-7, with 8 positions matching TRBD1. The CDR3 extends over 15 amino acids. Germline V gives CDR1 MNHEY, CDR2 SVGAGI. Unmatched junction bases numbered 6, after V lost 3 bases and J lost 2 bases. CDR3 nucleotide sequence: TGTGCCAGCAGTTATGCAGGGGGCACTCCCTACGAGCAGTACTTC. It encodes CASSYAGGTPYEQYF.

In its sample, this clonotype was seen many times. V usage is TRBV20-1 and J usage is TRBJ2-3; 9 bases match TRBD1. Trimming cost V 7 bases and J 0 bases; bases outside gene matches: 11. Per the germline V gene, CDR1 is DFQATT and CDR2 is SNEGSKA (reference sequence). This CDR3 is built from 16 residues. The CDR3 nucleotides read TGCAGTGTCACACCGAACAGGGGGCTTAGCACAGATACGCAGTATTTT. The encoded protein is CSVTPNRGLSTDTQYF.

This clonotype was picked up a small number of times. This sequence joins TRBV6-1 and TRBJ1-1; 8 positions agree with TRBD1. The CDR3 has 16 amino acids. V was clipped by 6 bases and J by 2 bases; unmatched bases: 11. Germline V lookup: CDR1 MNHNS, CDR2 SASEGT. The CDR3 sequence: CASRQGQEGINTEAFF. The CDR3 DNA sequence: TGTGCCAGCAGACAGGGACAGGAGGGTATAAACACTGAAGCTTTCTTT.

This clonotype was seen many times. The chain recombines TRBV2 with TRBJ1-5; no definite D call. The CDR3 has 15 amino acids. V was trimmed by 4 bases and J by 0 bases, leaving 10 bases between them. CDR1 is SNHLY and CDR2 is FYNNEI in the germline V gene. The CDR3 region is CASSVPGYSNQPQHF. The CDR3 DNA follows: TGTGCCAGCAGTGTCCCTGGGTATAGCAATCAGCCCCAGCATTTT.

The gene calls are TRBV20-1 and TRBJ2-3; 12 bases map to TRBD2. Losses at the gene ends were 8 bases for V and 3 bases for J; bases not matched to a gene: 6. CDR1 DFQATT and CDR2 SNEGSKA come from the germline V gene (reference sequence). The CDR3 sequence is 14 residues long. The CDR3 DNA sequence: TGCAGTAGACTAGGGACTAGCGGGACAGATACGCAGTATTTT. Amino acid sequence: CSRLGTSGTDTQYF.

This clonotype was seen a few times. J is TRBJ2-3 and V is TRBV27; a possible D gene is TRBD1 (5 bases). V was cut by 5 bases and J by 6 bases, with 15 bases left in between. The CDR3 loop spans 14 amino acids. Germline V gives CDR1 MNHEY, CDR2 SMNVEV (reference sequence). The CDR3 nucleotides are TGTGCCAGCAGTATCAGGGAAGGTCCGGATACGCAGTATTTT. It specifies CASSIREGPDTQYF.

This clonotype was counted at least ten times. J is TRBJ2-7 and V is TRBV2, with 8 bases fitting TRBD2. V was pared by 3 bases and J by 0 bases, with 4 bases of the junction left unmatched. CDR1 is SNHLY, CDR2 FYNNEI, per germline. This CDR3 comprises 15 residues. CDR3 residues: CASSDQREYSYEQYF. For the CDR3, the DNA is TGTGCCAGCAGTGACCAGCGGGAGTACTCCTACGAGCAGTACTTC.

This clonotype was observed many times. V gene TRBV11-2 combines with J gene TRBJ2-7; D is perhaps TRBD1 (7 bases). The ends were cut back, 2 bases at V and 12 bases at J, with 23 bases in the middle. The CDR3 runs to 15 residues. Per the germline V gene, CDR1 is SGHAT and CDR2 is FQNNGV. The CDR3 protein is CASSLRAEGALRRYF. CDR3 sequence (DNA): TGTGCCAGCAGCTTAAGAGCGGAGGGGGCCTTACGACGGTACTTC.

In the case of this clonotype: This clone may be a read error of a much larger clone one base away. The chain combines TRBV5-1 with TRBJ2-1; the match to TRBD2 covers 15 bases. The J call may not be correct, given that the DNA end is closer to TRBJ2-7. CDR1 and CDR2 (germline): SGHRS, YFSETQ. This CDR3 is 17 amino acids long. CDR3 DNA sequence: TGCGCCAGCAGTGGGACTAGCGGGAGGCTGTTTCACAATGAGCAGTACTTC. As protein: CASSGTSGRLFHNEQYF.

This clonotype was seen ten or more times. Relative to the germline gene, one junction end is altered; a read error may explain this. The J gene is TRBJ1-5, the V gene TRBV20-1, with D hard to call. This CDR3 region has 13 residues. CDR1 DFQATT and CDR2 SNEGSKA come from the germline V gene (reference sequence). The CDR3 protein is CSATREEYQPQHF. For the CDR3, the DNA is TGCAGTGCTACCCGGGAAGAATATCAACCCCAGCATTTT.

This clonotype has a handful of counts. The rearrangement joins TRBV7-9 to TRBJ2-7; D could derive from TRBD1 or TRBD2 (5 bases each). Germline CDR1 and CDR2: SEHNR and FQNEAQ (reference sequence). CDR3 length: 15 residues. Trimming stripped 4 bases from V and 0 bases from J, with 13 bases between. CDR3 nucleotides: TGTGCCAGCAGCTACGGGACCGCGAGCTCCTACGAGCAGTACTTC. Translation: CASSYGTASSYEQYF. The entire variable domain, with the rest obtained from reference TRBV7-9 and TRBJ2-7, is as follows: DTGVSQNPRHKITKRGQNVTFRCDPISEHNRLYWYRQTLGQGPEFLTYFQNEAQLEKSRLLSDRFSAERPKGSFSTLEIQRTEQGDSAMYLCASSYGTASSYEQYFGPGTRLTVT.

The chain uses TRBV3-1 and TRBJ2-7, with a tentative D call TRBD2 (6 bases). V lost 0 bases and J 7 bases, leaving 10 bases between the germline ends. The CDR3 is 13 residues long. CDR1 is LGHDT and CDR2 is YNNKEL in the germline V gene (reference sequence). Here the CDR3 reads CASSQDLSGEQYF. CDR3 sequence (DNA): TGTGCCAGCAGCCAAGATCTCAGCGGGGAGCAGTACTTC.

There are a few counts of this clonotype. This chain links TRBV5-1 with TRBJ2-3; D is ambiguous. This CDR3 is 14 amino acids long. V dropped 2 bases and J dropped 2 bases, with 9 bases sitting between them. CDR1 is SGHRS and CDR2 is YFSETQ in the germline V gene. Here the CDR3 reads CASSFSLLTDTQYF. CDR3 coding DNA: TGCGCCAGCAGCTTTTCACTCCTCACAGATACGCAGTATTTT.

V gene TRBV29-1 combines with J gene TRBJ1-1; D is perhaps TRBD1 (6 bases). V was clipped by 7 bases and J by 4 bases, with 13 bases between them. The CDR3 sequence is 12 residues long. Germline-derived CDR1 and CDR2 are SQVTM and ANQGSEA. The chain's CDR3 is CSAQGRGTEAFF. The CDR3 DNA reads as TGCAGCGCCCAGGGGAGGGGCACTGAAGCTTTCTTT.

There are many counts of this clonotype. This chain connects TRBV12-3 or TRBV12-4 to TRBJ1-3; no clear D. With 2 bases removed from V and 4 bases from J, the gap between germline ends came to 12 bases. The CDR3 is 15 residues long. The CDR3 is CASSLRGTNGNTIYF. CDR3 nucleotide sequence: TGTGCCAGCAGTTTACGGGGTACTAACGGAAACACCATATATTTT.

V gene TRBV4-2 combines with J gene TRBJ2-3; D gene ambiguous. The CDR3 is made up of 13 amino acids. Trimming removed 4 bases at V and 2 bases at J, with 7 bases between. Germline lookup yields CDR1 LGHNA and CDR2 YNFKEQ. The CDR3 here is CASSPIVTDTQYF. CDR3 bases: TGTGCCAGCAGCCCCATAGTCACAGATACGCAGTATTTT.

This clonotype was seen at least ten times. The CDR3 DNA follows: TGTGCCAGCAGGGACGGACAGGGGGAGCATTCACCCCTCCACTTT. The encoded protein is CASRDGQGEHSPLHF. The chain joins TRBV9 to TRBJ1-6; 10 bases are a match to TRBD1. Germline V gene sequence: CDR1 SGDLS, CDR2 YYNGEE. V trimming: 5 bases; J trimming: 8 bases; junction bases outside the gene matches: 7. This CDR3 comprises 15 residues.